This TCR beta chain appears in the sequencing data of a study of blood T cells in healthy people across ages. Study-level background: There was about one barcoded beta molecule captured by template switching per two T cells.

The CDR3 runs 14 residues. J was trimmed by 3 bases and V by 5 bases; bases with no gene match: 4. The extraction recovered at least 5 micrograms of total RNA per sample. Findings of the study overall: It was the long-lived donors that had more naive CD4+ cells and higher diversity than aged donors.

This clonotype was counted a few times. The antigen is not known. A sample-barcoded 5' primer and a J-beta primer mix were used in a second PCR of about 7 to 12 cycles. TCRdb processed the 5' RACE reads anew with MiXCR; each CDR3 protein has one entry. The sample has 720,000 or so distinct CDR3 sequences, around 41% seen once; the top ten hold 30%. The receptor comes from a man aged 80 or over in good health. This chain uses TRBV12-3 or TRBV12-4 with TRBJ1-2; 9 bases align to TRBD1. The source material was blood. DNA for the CDR3: TGTGCCAGCAGTCCACAGGGGGCGGACTATGGCTACACCTTC. This encodes CASSPQGADYGYTF.